This T cell receptor (beta chain) appears in the sequencing data of a study of identical twins (dated by TCRdb to the mid-2010s). With regard to the full study: To test whether fetal clonotypes persist, this study deep-sequenced TCR alpha and beta repertoires from monozygotic twins, from unrelated adults of various ages, and from cord blood. Replicate twin experiments were performed at different times using different library preparation protocols to rule out contamination.

Points the paper makes about the study in general: Abundant cord blood beta clonotypes had fewer insertions, young adult naive repertoires showed a similar but weaker trend, and memory repertoires showed no such trend. Excess twin sharing in beta out-of-frame sequences was weaker because fewer shared sequences lowered the signal-to-noise ratio. Invariant T cells such as MAIT and iNKT could partly confound zero-insertion analyses, although diverse VJ usage argued against such confounding for most clonotypes. In monozygotic twins, recombination models systematically underestimated out-of-frame TCR alpha sharing, but the models matched the sharing seen between unrelated individuals. Out-of-frame TCR alpha sequences shared between twins showed an excess of low generation-probability sequences compared with coincidental sharing between unrelated individuals. Conclusions relied on cross-sectional statistical analysis, since the same donors could not be followed over many years.

Every donor in the study was a healthy Caucasian. The twin cohort comprised three pairs of female monozygotic twins, all aged roughly 18 to 29 years. Peripheral blood mononuclear cells were used as the source from which RNA for TCR libraries was isolated. The cysteine opens and the phenylalanine closes a CDR3 of 15 amino acids. Only the CDR3 part of the read is kept: 45 bases, read in frame from the first base. The germline V gene (reference sequence) supplies CDR1 GTSNPN and CDR2 SVGIG. V and J are truncated by 0 bases and 0 bases respectively, leaving an intervening sequence of 11 bases. The library was produced with 5' RACE. TCRdb names Illumina HiSeq 2000 as the instrument used. Template switching added a universal primer binding site, and the final cDNA carried a unique molecular identifier that allowed TCR cDNA molecules to be counted accurately. First-strand cDNA for TCR alpha and beta chains was synthesized from specific primers in the conserved constant-segment region. To control for contamination, every cDNA library carried two barcodes: a SMART-Mk sample barcode plus Illumina barcodes. TruSeq adapter sequences and Illumina sample barcodes were added in two successive PCR steps. The Illumina HiSeq platform was used with custom primers to sequence TCR alpha and beta cDNA libraries. The paper's data handling went like this. Unique molecular identifiers were extracted from raw reads with MiGEC, and CDR3 positions were determined with MiXCR. For each individual, recombination models were inferred using an EM algorithm with the repgenHMM and IGoR tools. The analysis of shared clonotypes was done with the tcR package in R, with sharing normalized by the product of cloneset sizes. To study raw recombination free of thymic and clonal selection effects, out-of-frame nonproductive sequences were analyzed. TCRdb redid the processing of the public reads, applying fastp at Q25 and MiXCR, and retained in-frame beta chains. Every entry covers one CDR3 protein and lists the most common genes and DNA from its rows. The V and J calls come from TCRdb's annotation, not from the publication. This sample is represented by 700,000 or so distinct CDR3 sequences; more than 6.5% of them were singletons. The ten largest clones add up to 0.98% of the sample.

The table lists this clonotype with a few counts. Its recognized antigen is unknown. No base qualities exist here, and no much larger clone lies one base off it. Another study also made use of these data, one on yellow fever vaccine responses in identical twins. From that second study: The authors reported that the T cell response to vaccination in identical twins appeared partly convergent and partly personalized. In the study, vaccine-responding T cell clones were precisely tracked in identical twins.

Sequencing was done on a sample of PBMCs. The sequence derives from a woman under 30 in good health. The chain is made from TRBV30 and TRBJ2-5; a tentative D match to TRBD1 spans 6 bases. The CDR3 region: CAWSVRDTDQETQYF. The nucleotides read TGTGCCTGGAGTGTTAGGGACACGGACCAAGAGACCCAGTACTTC.